In its sample, the clone carrying this T cell receptor (beta chain) was seen once. What it binds is unknown. Here immunoSEQ multiplex PCR was the method, and the copy in TCRdb shows in-frame clones only, minus some. The table lists some 75,000 clones, roughly 84% of them singletons. This entry is derived from a study of T cell responses to AZD1222 COVID-19 vaccine. Overall study findings and caveats: Without day 14 samples, only post-peak T cell repertoires were studied. There were mostly white British donors and more females than males, and clonal diversity was possibly underestimated.

The sample was peripheral blood, taken on day 0 of AZD1222 vaccination. This clonotype was obtained from an adult in good health.

This CDR3 is CASSSASGGAYNEQFF. DNA for the CDR3: TGTGCCAGCAGTTCCGCTAGCGGGGGGGCCTACAATGAGCAGTTCTTC. The V call is TRBV27, the J call TRBJ2-1, with TRBD2 matching over 12 bases. This CDR3 has 16 amino acids. Looked up from germline, CDR1 is MNHEY and CDR2 is SMNVEV (reference sequence). The J segment lost 2 bases and the V segment lost 4 bases, leaving 3 bases of the junction unmatched.